These 3 T cell receptor beta chains share one sample of origin, sequenced in a study of blood T cell repertoires in COVID-19. Data came from immunoSEQ multiplex PCR; TCRdb stores just in-frame clones and leaves some out. Among approximately 290,000 clones listed, approximately 90% were seen once. The sequencing sample was made of peripheral blood. The receptors originated from a woman aged 55-69 years with acute or convalescent COVID-19.

This chain joins TRBV5-4 and TRBJ1-6; D unresolved. From germline, CDR1 is SGHNT and CDR2 YYREEE (reference sequence). This CDR3 comprises 15 residues. V shed 0 bases and J shed 10 bases, with 14 bases lying between them. Here the CDR3 DNA reads TGTGCCAGCAGCTTGGTAACGGGGAGTGGATCACCCCTCCACTTT. It encodes CASSLVTGSGSPLHF.

This rearrangement joins TRBV27 to TRBJ1-2, with 9 bases matching TRBD1. V gave up 5 bases and J gave up 7 bases; unmatched junction bases: 5. Germline V gene data show CDR1 as MNHEY and CDR2 as SMNVEV (reference sequence). CDR3 size: 13 residues. The CDR3 loop reads CASSLQGAGGYTF. For the CDR3, the DNA is TGTGCCAGCAGTCTACAGGGGGCAGGTGGCTACACCTTC.

This sequence joins TRBV18 and TRBJ2-7; D may be TRBD1 (6 bases). The CDR3 is 15 residues long. V was shortened by 2 bases and J by 5 bases, with 16 bases between the two germline ends. Germline V gene lookup returns CDR1 KGHSH and CDR2 LQKENI. This chain's CDR3 is CASSPGVTGRHEQYF. In DNA form, the CDR3 reads TGTGCCAGCTCACCAGGCGTCACAGGGCGGCACGAGCAGTACTTC.